This T cell receptor beta chain was captured by sequencing in a study of T cells in localized non-small cell lung cancer. Study results and caveats: A median of around 60 clones ranked among the top 100 in tumor appeared in adjacent lung. In uninvolved adjacent lung, T cell clonality reached its highest value, exceeding tumor. As only one tumor region underwent sequencing, heterogeneity remains possible.

The CDR3 runs 15 residues. V was clipped by 2 bases and J by 2 bases, with 10 bases between them. CDR1 is MGHRA, CDR2 YSYEKL, per germline. On this clone itself: Antigen: not known.

The protocol was immunoSEQ multiplex PCR, while the TCRdb copy is restricted to in-frame clones and leaves out a portion. The sample has roughly 33,000 clones, 85% to 90% seen once. This TCR came from a man aged 40 to 70 with stage I lung adenocarcinoma. The source material was peripheral blood, sampled before any cancer treatment. V and J are TRBV4-1 and TRBJ1-3; D call uncertain. The CDR3 loop reads CASSQRESAGNTIYF. In DNA form, the CDR3 reads TGCGCCAGCAGCCAACGTGAGTCCGCTGGAAACACCATATATTTT.